The 8 T cell receptor beta chains in this list originate from one sample, sequenced in a study of cytomegalovirus exposure and HLA in healthy donors. 13 Jbeta primers and 60 Vbeta primers were used for the PCR. Sequenced by immunoSEQ multiplex PCR; TCRdb stores in-frame clones only, minus some. The sample lists tens of thousands of clones, roughly two thirds occurring once. Sequenced input: PBMCs. These receptors were taken from a man aged 55 to 70 in good health and CMV-seropositive.

The sample holds a few counts of this clone. V usage is TRBV18 and J usage is TRBJ2-3, with D tentatively TRBD2 (6 bases). V lost 3 bases, J lost 14 bases, and 21 bases lay in between. The CDR3 runs to 14 residues. CDR1 and CDR2 (germline): KGHSH, LQKENI. Here the CDR3 reads CASSPAGTPEIRYF. In DNA, the CDR3 is TGTGCCAGCTCACCGGCGGGGACCCCCGAAATCAGGTATTTT.

The chain combines TRBV4-1 with TRBJ2-1; 11 nucleotides line up with TRBD2. Trimming cost V 4 bases and J 5 bases; bases outside gene matches: 7. Germline assignment: CDR1 MGHRA and CDR2 YSYEKL. The CDR3 covers 16 residues. The CDR3 reads CASSRPGTSGNNEQFF. DNA for the CDR3: TGCGCCAGCAGCCGCCCCGGGACTAGCGGCAACAATGAGCAGTTCTTC.

The V gene is TRBV6-5, the J gene TRBJ2-3, with TRBD1 as a possible D gene (6 bases). Germline V lookup: CDR1 MNHEY, CDR2 SVGAGI. Trimming pared 6 bases from V and 0 bases from J, leaving 13 bases between. This CDR3 is 15 amino acids long. The DNA of the CDR3 is TGTGCCAGCAGGACACACAGGGCTAGCACAGATACGCAGTATTTT. It is translated as CASRTHRASTDTQYF.

The J gene is TRBJ2-7, the V gene TRBV11-2; 7 nucleotides align to TRBD1. The CDR3 contains 15 residues. With V trimmed by 4 bases and J by 7 bases, 13 bases remained unmatched. Germline CDR1 is SGHAT and CDR2 is FQNNGV. CDR3 residues: CASSYQPGQAFEQYF. DNA of the CDR3: TGTGCCAGCAGCTACCAACCTGGACAGGCTTTTGAGCAGTACTTC.

This clone has a single count. The CDR3 DNA sequence: TGTGCCAGCAGCCAGGGACTAGCAGATACGCAGTATTTT. This codes for CASSQGLADTQYF. The chain employs TRBV7-3 and TRBJ2-3; the match to TRBD2 covers 8 bases. This CDR3 has 13 residues. Germline V gene data show CDR1 as SGHTA and CDR2 as FQGTGA. Trimming cost V 5 bases and J 4 bases; bases outside gene matches: 2. The variable domain in full, with the rest retrieved from reference TRBV7-3 and TRBJ2-3, is GAGVSQTPSNKVTEKGKYVELRCDPISGHTALYWYRQSLGQGPEFLIYFQGTGAADDSGLPNDRFFAVRPEGSVSTLKIQRTERGDSAVYLCASSQGLADTQYFGPGTRLTVL.

The chain has TRBV27 and TRBJ2-1; 8 bases align to TRBD1. Looked up from germline, CDR1 is MNHEY and CDR2 is SMNVEV (reference sequence). This CDR3 has 18 residues. V gave up 2 bases and J gave up 1 base; unmatched junction bases: 10. DNA for the CDR3: TGTGCCAGCAGTTTAAGACAGGGGTGGGAGCTGTCCTACAATGAGCAGTTCTTC. This codes for CASSLRQGWELSYNEQFF.

The gene calls are TRBV5-1 and TRBJ2-7; 7 bases map to TRBD1. The CDR3 totals 14 residues. The junction had 4 bases not matched to a gene; V was cut back by 1 base and J by 3 bases. The germline V gene has CDR1 SGHRS and CDR2 YFSETQ. CDR3 in DNA: TGCGCCAGCAGCTTGACAGGGGTCTACTACGAGCAGTACTTC. Encoded protein: CASSLTGVYYEQYF.

This chain joins TRBV7-8 and TRBJ2-3; a weak D match, TRBD1 (6 bases). Germline V CDR1 and CDR2: SGHVS, FQNEAQ. The V gene lost 4 bases and the J gene lost 6 bases, with 11 bases spanning the gap. The CDR3 contains 13 residues. The CDR3 here is CASSSPRGDTQYF. Written as DNA, the CDR3 is TGTGCCAGCAGCTCCCCCAGGGGTGATACGCAGTATTTT.